Shown below are 25 T cell receptor beta chains from a single sample sequenced in a study of cytomegalovirus exposure and HLA in healthy donors. 13 Jbeta primers and 60 Vbeta primers were used for the PCR. The table came from immunoSEQ multiplex PCR; TCRdb's copy has only in-frame clones and leaves some out. This table holds 90,000 to 100,000 clones, about 83% found once. The sample consisted of PBMCs. The source is a man aged 60 to 69 in good health and CMV-seropositive.

This chain links TRBV29-1 with TRBJ1-6, with a tentative D call TRBD1 (6 bases). V lost 7 bases to trimming and J lost 6 bases, with 13 bases between them. CDR1 and CDR2 from the germline V gene are SQVTM and ANQGSEA. The CDR3 is 13 amino acids. DNA of the CDR3: TGCAGCGCAAAGACAGGTATTAATTCACCCCTCCACTTT. Translation gives CSAKTGINSPLHF.

The chain combines TRBV9 with TRBJ1-1; 7 nucleotides align to TRBD1. Germline values: CDR1 SGDLS, CDR2 YYNGEE. The ends lost 4 bases at V and 4 bases at J; junction bases unmatched: 7. The CDR3 loop spans 14 amino acids. CDR3 sequence reads: CASSPQQGITEAFF. The CDR3 DNA reads as TGTGCCAGCAGCCCTCAACAGGGGATCACTGAAGCTTTCTTT.

This clone was counted a single time. The chain combines TRBV9 with TRBJ1-5, with TRBD1 matching 7 bases. Germline V gene lookup returns CDR1 SGDLS and CDR2 YYNGEE. Trimming removed 2 bases from V and 5 bases from J; junction bases left unmatched: 4. The CDR3 sequence is 14 residues long. CDR3 sequence (DNA): TGTGCCAGCAGCGTGGGGACAGCCCATCAGCCCCAGCATTTT. This sequence encodes CASSVGTAHQPQHF.

This chain joins TRBV30 and TRBJ2-1; 7 bases map to TRBD1. This CDR3 is built from 18 residues. Unmatched junction bases numbered 18, after V lost 3 bases and J lost 4 bases. Germline loops: CDR1 GTSNPN, CDR2 SVGIG (reference sequence). The CDR3 spells CAWRPPGQLLVIYNEQFF. CDR3 bases: TGTGCCTGGAGGCCACCGGGACAGTTGCTCGTCATTTACAATGAGCAGTTCTTC.

The CDR3 reads CASSVQGSAYEQYF. The CDR3 nucleotides are TGCGCCAGCAGCGTACAGGGGTCGGCCTACGAGCAGTACTTC. The J gene is TRBJ2-7, the V gene TRBV5-1, with 7 bases that match TRBD1. The CDR3 length is 14 residues. J was trimmed by 2 bases and V by 4 bases; bases with no gene match: 6. Germline CDR1 is SGHRS and CDR2 is YFSETQ.

The chain combines TRBV30 with TRBJ1-4, with 8 nucleotides matching TRBD1. Per the germline V gene, CDR1 is GTSNPN and CDR2 is SVGIG (reference sequence). V dropped 2 bases and J dropped 0; count of bases not matched to a gene: 8. The CDR3 is made up of 17 amino acids. CDR3 nucleotide sequence: TGTGCCTGGAGTTCAGGGGGCTTAATTGCAACTAATGAAAAACTGTTTTTT. Protein sequence: CAWSSGGLIATNEKLFF.

The rearrangement links TRBV7-2 to TRBJ2-5; a possible D gene is TRBD1 (6 bases). CDR3 length: 15 amino acids. Germline V gene data show CDR1 as SGHTA and CDR2 as FQGNSA. Trimming removed 2 bases at V and 5 bases at J, with 15 bases between. The CDR3 is CASSLMKGVGETQYF. The CDR3 DNA reads as TGTGCCAGCAGCTTAATGAAGGGGGTCGGGGAGACCCAGTACTTC.

CDR3 in amino acids: CATTLRRPGDTGELFF. The CDR3 DNA follows: TGTGCCACCACCTTAAGGAGACCCGGGGACACCGGGGAGCTGTTTTTT. The rearrangement links TRBV15 to TRBJ2-2, with D maybe TRBD2 (5 bases). CDR1 is LNHNV and CDR2 is YYDKDF in the germline V gene (reference sequence). Trimming cost V 7 bases and J 3 bases, with 18 bases left between them. The CDR3 is 16 residues long.

V usage is TRBV10-2 and J usage is TRBJ2-7, with a tentative D call TRBD1 (6 bases). Germline values: CDR1 WSHSY, CDR2 SAAADI. The V gene lost 3 bases and the J gene lost 5 bases, with 20 bases spanning the gap. The CDR3 covers 16 residues. CDR3 DNA sequence: TGCGCCAGCAGTGATTCACAGGGAATACCCGTGGACGAGCAGTACTTC. This gives the protein CASSDSQGIPVDEQYF.

This clone has a handful of counts. V gene TRBV4-1 combines with J gene TRBJ1-1, with 7 nucleotides matching TRBD1. The CDR3 is 17 residues long. The trim removed 2 bases at V and 0 bases at J, leaving 9 bases unmatched. The germline V gene encodes CDR1 MGHRA and CDR2 YSYEKL. The chain's CDR3 is CASSQNRDSLMNTEAFF. In DNA form, the CDR3 reads TGCGCCAGCAGCCAAAACCGGGACAGCCTCATGAACACTGAAGCTTTCTTT.

As for this clone: Other DNA variants within this sample encode the same CDR3. The rearrangement links TRBV28 to TRBJ2-1; 12 bases are shared with TRBD2. CDR1 is MDHEN, CDR2 SYDVKM, per germline. The CDR3 has 14 amino acids. V lost 6 bases to trimming and J lost 7 bases; unmatched junction nucleotides: 4. Here the CDR3 DNA reads TGTGCCAGCAGCCTAGCGGGGGGGCCAAATGAGCAGTTCTTC. It is translated as CASSLAGGPNEQFF.

This rearrangement joins TRBV6-1 to TRBJ2-2; perhaps TRBD1 as D (5 bases). Germline assignment: CDR1 MNHNS and CDR2 SASEGT. The CDR3 is made up of 15 amino acids. Deletions cut 4 bases from V and 0 bases from J, with 9 bases between. In DNA, the CDR3 is TGTGCCAGCAGTGGACAGCTCACGAACACCGGGGAGCTGTTTTTT. Its protein product is CASSGQLTNTGELFF.

The chain carries TRBV27 and TRBJ1-1; the match to TRBD1 covers 10 bases. The V and J ends lost 8 bases and 7 bases, in that order; junction bases with no gene match: 10. Germline V gives CDR1 MNHEY, CDR2 SMNVEV (reference sequence). CDR3 length: 14 amino acids. The CDR3 loop reads CASRDRGSGGEAFF. CDR3 nucleotides: TGTGCCAGCCGGGACAGGGGCTCGGGGGGTGAAGCTTTCTTT.

This clone was found a few times. The chain recombines TRBV4-1 with TRBJ2-3; TRBD1 might be the D (5 bases). V dropped 4 bases and J dropped 6 bases, with 8 bases sitting between them. CDR3 length equals 12 residues. Germline loops: CDR1 MGHRA, CDR2 YSYEKL. CDR3 region: CASSPQGDTQYF. For the CDR3, the DNA is TGCGCCAGCAGCCCCCAGGGCGATACGCAGTATTTT.

V and J are TRBV4-1 and TRBJ2-3; TRBD2 aligns across 7 bases. J lost 1 base, V lost 3 bases, and 13 bases had no gene match. CDR1 MGHRA and CDR2 YSYEKL come from the germline V gene. The CDR3 contains 18 residues. CDR3 residues: CASSHYPASSGGTDTQYF. In nucleotides, the CDR3 is TGCGCCAGCAGCCATTACCCTGCTTCTAGCGGAGGCACAGATACGCAGTATTTT.

The chain links TRBV18 to TRBJ2-6; D remains ambiguous. Between the trimmed V and J ends, which lost 0 bases and 0 bases, there was a span of 18 bases. The CDR3 covers 20 residues. Germline values: CDR1 KGHSH, CDR2 LQKENI. The chain's CDR3 is CASSPPLLLPLRSGANVLTF. CDR3 nucleotides: TGTGCCAGCTCACCACCCCTTCTACTACCCCTGCGCTCTGGGGCCAACGTCCTGACTTTC.

The rearrangement links TRBV2 to TRBJ1-6; D is unresolved. There are 18 residues in the CDR3. The V and J ends lost 6 bases and 6 bases respectively, with 24 bases between them. Germline V gene lookup returns CDR1 SNHLY and CDR2 FYNNEI. CDR3 sequence: CASRPFGKGDPLNSPLHF. DNA for the CDR3: TGTGCCAGCAGGCCGTTCGGGAAGGGTGATCCCCTTAATTCACCCCTCCACTTT. The whole variable domain, remainder taken from reference TRBV2 and TRBJ1-6, is EPEVTQTPSHQVTQMGQEVILRCVPISNHLYFYWYRQILGQKVEFLVSFYNNEISEKSEIFDDQFSVERPDGSNFTLKIRSTKLEDSAMYFCASRPFGKGDPLNSPLHFGNGTRLTVT.

This chain connects TRBV7-3 to TRBJ2-5, with D possibly TRBD1 on 6 matching bases. V was clipped by 2 bases and J by 4 bases, with 17 bases between them. The CDR3 extends over 16 amino acids. CDR1 and CDR2 (germline): SGHTA, FQGTGA. The CDR3 reads CASSLGLRGVGETQYF. DNA for the CDR3: TGTGCCAGCAGCTTAGGTCTCAGGGGTGTGGGAGAGACCCAGTACTTC.

The chain couples TRBV9 to TRBJ1-4, with unresolved D. Germline assignment: CDR1 SGDLS and CDR2 YYNGEE. The CDR3 has 15 amino acids. V was pared by 4 bases and J by 4 bases, with 14 bases between. For the CDR3, the DNA is TGTGCCAGCAGCAAAAGGAGTGGGTTTAATGAAAAACTGTTTTTT. Translating gives CASSKRSGFNEKLFF. The full variable domain, completed using reference TRBV9 and TRBJ1-4, is DSGVTQTPKHLITATGQRVTLRCSPRSGDLSVYWYQQSLDQGLQFLIQYYNGEERAKGNILERFSAQQFPDLHSELNLSSLELGDSALYFCASSKRSGFNEKLFFGSGTQLSVL.

This clone was recorded a few times. The chain couples TRBV10-3 to TRBJ1-6; maybe TRBD1 (6 bases). This CDR3 comprises 13 residues. Germline V lookup: CDR1 ENHRY, CDR2 SYGVKD. With 5 bases removed from V and 8 bases from J, the gap between germline ends came to 10 bases. The CDR3: CAISQGSDSPLHF. The CDR3 DNA sequence: TGTGCCATCAGTCAGGGGTCGGATTCACCCCTCCACTTT.

The rearrangement joins TRBV29-1 to TRBJ2-7; D might be TRBD2 (7 bases). With 6 bases removed from V and 7 bases from J, the gap between germline ends came to 16 bases. This CDR3 comprises 12 residues. Per germline, CDR1 SQVTM and CDR2 ANQGSEA. This CDR3 is CSVLRGGLEQYF. The CDR3 DNA is TGCAGCGTACTAAGGGGGGGATTGGAGCAGTACTTC.

V is TRBV4-3 and J is TRBJ2-3; D perhaps matches TRBD1 (5 bases). The V end was cut by 1 base, the J end by 7 bases, with 18 bases between. The CDR3 contains 16 residues. Germline V lookup: CDR1 LGHNA, CDR2 YSLEER. CDR3 amino acids: CASSQVGAVSLNTQYF. CDR3 sequence (DNA): TGCGCCAGCAGCCAAGTAGGGGCAGTGTCCTTGAATACGCAGTATTTT.

This chain links TRBV5-4 with TRBJ2-2; 7 nucleotides line up with TRBD1. This CDR3 spans 16 amino acids. The V gene's germline CDR1 is SGHNT and CDR2 YYREEE (reference sequence). V lost 3 bases to trimming and J lost 5 bases; unmatched junction nucleotides: 10. The CDR3: CASSSRQGVGTGELFF. The CDR3 coding sequence is TGTGCCAGCAGCTCTCGGCAGGGGGTAGGGACCGGGGAGCTGTTTTTT.

This chain uses TRBV5-1 with TRBJ1-2; tentatively, D is TRBD1 (6 bases). The CDR3 runs to 16 residues. V lost 5 bases to trimming and J lost 0 bases, with 17 bases between them. CDR1 and CDR2 from the germline V gene are SGHRS and YFSETQ. CDR3 bases: TGCGCCAGCAGATCCCCGGGACACCTCACTAACTATGGCTACACCTTC. As protein: CASRSPGHLTNYGYTF.

The chain employs TRBV5-1 and TRBJ1-4; 8 bases line up with TRBD1. This CDR3 region has 15 residues. From germline, CDR1 is SGHRS and CDR2 YFSETQ. V lost 3 bases and J lost 4; bases outside the gene matches: 5. DNA of the CDR3: TGCGCCAGCAGCTGGGGGGGACAGGATAATGAAAAACTGTTTTTT. This translates into CASSWGGQDNEKLFF. The full variable domain, in which reference TRBV5-1 and TRBJ1-4 provide the parts outside the CDR3, is KAGVTQTPRYLIKTRGQQVTLSCSPISGHRSVSWYQQTPGQGLQFLFEYFSETQRNKGNFPGRFSGRQFSNSRSEMNVSTLELGDSALYLCASSWGGQDNEKLFFGSGTQLSVL.